The 30 T cell receptor beta chains below were found in one sample sequenced in a study of beta chain features in type 1 diabetes. Since all of the isolated RNA was reverse transcribed, expressed TCRB transcripts were what got sequenced. The assay was immunoSEQ multiplex PCR, and TCRdb's table has in-frame clones only and misses some. Here the sample spans approximately 360,000 clones, around 13% being singletons. Overall study results and limits: There was a moderate but significant shortening of TCRB CDR3s in all four CD4+ subsets of Type 1 diabetes patients.

Antigen specificity for these receptors is unknown. The sequencing sample was made of naive CD4+ T cells from blood. Every receptor here comes from a woman younger than 35 with type 1 diabetes.

This chain connects TRBV7-9 to TRBJ1-5, with D unresolved. Trimming cost V 3 bases and J 5 bases, with 8 bases left between them. The CDR3 covers 13 residues. Looked up from germline, CDR1 is SEHNR and CDR2 is FQNEAQ (reference sequence). The CDR3 region is CASSFYGDQPQHF. CDR3 coding DNA: TGTGCCAGCAGCTTTTACGGAGATCAGCCCCAGCATTTT.

There are a few counts of this clone. The chain combines TRBV28 with TRBJ1-5, with TRBD1 as a possible D gene (6 bases). The V end was cut by 6 bases, the J end by 9 bases, with 9 bases between. CDR3 length equals 11 residues. Germline V gives CDR1 MDHEN, CDR2 SYDVKM. The CDR3 DNA is TGTGCCAGCAGACAGGGCTGGCCCCAGCATTTT. It is translated as CASRQGWPQHF.

This clone was seen more than once but under ten times. The rearrangement joins TRBV5-1 to TRBJ2-5; 7 nucleotides agree with TRBD1. Germline trimming cut 0 bases from V and 1 base from J; bases unmatched to any gene: 6. The CDR3 length is 16 residues. The germline V gene encodes CDR1 SGHRS and CDR2 YFSETQ. In DNA form, the CDR3 reads TGCGCCAGCAGCTTGGTTGGACAGGTCCCCCAAGAGACCCAGTACTTC. This gives the protein CASSLVGQVPQETQYF.

The gene calls are TRBV6-5 and TRBJ2-7; 9 positions match TRBD1. Trimming at V came to 7 bases and at J to 2 bases, leaving 9 bases not matched to a gene. The germline CDR1 and CDR2 sequences are MNHEY and SVGAGI. The CDR3 is made up of 15 amino acids. The chain's CDR3 is CASKTKQGATYEQYF. The CDR3 region has the DNA TGTGCCAGCAAAACAAAACAGGGGGCGACCTACGAGCAGTACTTC.

The chain is built from TRBV5-1 and TRBJ2-1, with TRBD2 matching over 7 bases. Germline values: CDR1 SGHRS, CDR2 YFSETQ. This CDR3 has 16 amino acids. V trimming: 4 bases; J trimming: 2 bases; junction bases outside the gene matches: 9. The CDR3 region has the DNA TGCGCCAGCAGCGGCGTCCTAGCGGCTCCCTACAATGAGCAGTTCTTC. Translated, it gives CASSGVLAAPYNEQFF. Supplemented by reference TRBV5-1 and TRBJ2-1, the full variable domain reads KAGVTQTPRYLIKTRGQQVTLSCSPISGHRSVSWYQQTPGQGLQFLFEYFSETQRNKGNFPGRFSGRQFSNSRSEMNVSTLELGDSALYLCASSGVLAAPYNEQFFGPGTRLTVL.

The chain recombines TRBV9 with TRBJ1-4; 8 nucleotides align to TRBD1. The V gene's germline CDR1 is SGDLS and CDR2 YYNGEE. The ends lost 0 bases at V and 5 bases at J; junction bases unmatched: 6. The CDR3 extends over 16 amino acids. This CDR3 is CASSVAGTGTNEKLFF. The CDR3 nucleotides are TGTGCCAGCAGCGTAGCCGGGACAGGAACAAATGAAAAACTGTTTTTT.

The chain combines TRBV5-1 with TRBJ2-2, with 10 bases fitting TRBD2. V lost 4 bases to trimming and J lost 2 bases; unmatched junction nucleotides: 8. The CDR3 is 17 residues long. Germline V lookup: CDR1 SGHRS, CDR2 YFSETQ. CDR3 sequence reads: CASSRPSGSPNTGELFF. CDR3 DNA: TGCGCCAGCAGCAGGCCTAGCGGGAGCCCTAACACCGGGGAGCTGTTTTTT.

The J gene is TRBJ1-4, the V gene TRBV7-9, with 7 positions matching TRBD1. This CDR3 has 19 residues. The junction had 13 bases not matched to a gene; V was cut back by 0 bases and J by 3 bases. Germline-derived CDR1 and CDR2 are SEHNR and FQNEAQ (reference sequence). The CDR3 DNA reads as TGTGCCAGCAGCTTAGCGCTGGGTTTCTACAGGGGTGCTAATGAAAAACTGTTTTTT. This codes for CASSLALGFYRGANEKLFF.

In this sample, this clone turned up a few times. V gene TRBV18 combines with J gene TRBJ2-1; TRBD2 is a possible D gene (5 bases). Germline assignment: CDR1 KGHSH and CDR2 LQKENI. This CDR3 spans 15 amino acids. V dropped 3 bases and J dropped 3 bases, with 12 bases sitting between them. The chain's CDR3 is CASSPGLIVYNEQFF. In nucleotides, the CDR3 is TGTGCCAGCTCACCCGGACTTATTGTCTACAATGAGCAGTTCTTC.

The gene calls are TRBV20-1 and TRBJ2-3, with no clear D. The V gene lost 6 bases and the J gene lost 7 bases, with 8 bases spanning the gap. CDR1 DFQATT and CDR2 SNEGSKA come from the germline V gene (reference sequence). The CDR3 spans 10 residues. CDR3 in DNA: TGCAGTGCCGTCAGGAATACGCAGTATTTT. Amino acids: CSAVRNTQYF.

This clone has just a few counts. This chain uses TRBV2 with TRBJ1-5; D perhaps matches TRBD1 (5 bases). The CDR3 consists of 13 residues. Trimming took 6 bases from V and 6 from J, leaving 12 bases between them. In germline, CDR1 is SNHLY, CDR2 FYNNEI. As DNA, the CDR3 is TGTGCCAGCAGGGGGGGGTCCGGTCAGCCCCAGCATTTT. Protein sequence: CASRGGSGQPQHF.

For this clone: Other DNA sequences from this sample encode an identical CDR3 as well. The genes are TRBV18 and TRBJ2-7; 8 nucleotides agree with TRBD1. V gave up 3 bases and J gave up 1 base; unmatched junction bases: 2. The germline gives CDR1 KGHSH, CDR2 LQKENI. The CDR3 runs 14 residues. This chain's CDR3 is CASSPRDRSYEQYF. The CDR3 DNA sequence: TGTGCCAGCTCACCTCGGGACAGGTCCTACGAGCAGTACTTC.

The J gene is TRBJ2-1, the V gene TRBV6-4; the match to TRBD2 covers 8 bases. Germline-derived CDR1 and CDR2 are MRHNA and SNTAGT. This CDR3 comprises 11 residues. Trimming took 6 bases from V and 9 from J; bases not matched to a gene: 1. The chain's CDR3 is CASRGLGEQFF. CDR3 nucleotides: TGTGCCAGCAGGGGACTAGGTGAGCAGTTCTTC.

This clone was found a few times. One end of the junction does not line up with germline, which may come from a read error. The rearrangement uses TRBV7-3 and TRBJ2-1; 15 bases fit TRBD2. CDR1 and CDR2 from the germline V gene are SGHTA and FQGTGA. This CDR3 spans 17 amino acids. CDR3 in amino acids: CASSVTSGTSGRNEQFF. In DNA form, the CDR3 reads TGTGCCAGCAGCGTAACGTCCGGGACTAGCGGGAGGAATGAGCAGTTCTTC. Drawing the rest from reference TRBV7-3 and TRBJ2-1, the complete variable domain is GAGVSQTPSNKVTEKGKYVELRCDPISGHTALYWYRQSLGQGPEFLIYFQGTGAADDSGLPNDRFFAVRPEGSVSTLKIQRTERGDSAVYLCASSVTSGTSGRNEQFFGPGTRLTVL.

The chain links TRBV11-3 to TRBJ2-1; TRBD2 aligns across 9 bases. V shed 6 bases and J 15 bases; nucleotides not matched to a gene: 12. The CDR3 consists of 13 residues. The V gene's germline CDR1 is SGHNT and CDR2 YENEEA. Written as DNA, the CDR3 is TGTGCCAGCAGGTTGAGTAGCGGGGGCCTCTGGTTCTTC. The encoded protein is CASRLSSGGLWFF.

This clone was counted only a few times. The rearrangement links TRBV28 to TRBJ1-3, with a weak D call TRBD1 (5 bases). The CDR3 has 18 residues. The germline V and J ends were trimmed by 3 bases and 0 bases, with 18 bases remaining between them. Germline loops: CDR1 MDHEN, CDR2 SYDVKM. Here the CDR3 DNA reads TGTGCCAGCAGTTTTCAGGGATCCTCCTCGCACTCTGGAAACACCATATATTTT. As protein: CASSFQGSSSHSGNTIYF.

The rearrangement links TRBV2 to TRBJ2-6; D remains ambiguous. V lost 5 bases and J 2 bases, leaving 10 bases between the germline ends. The CDR3 spans 15 residues. Germline V gene sequence: CDR1 SNHLY, CDR2 FYNNEI. In DNA form, the CDR3 reads TGTGCCAGCAGTCTCAGAAAAACTGGGGCCAACGTCCTGACTTTC. Encoded protein: CASSLRKTGANVLTF.

This clone has only a few counts. The chain is built from TRBV19 and TRBJ2-3, with no clear D. This CDR3 is built from 13 residues. Per the germline V gene, CDR1 is LNHDA and CDR2 is SQIVND (reference sequence). Trimming pared 7 bases from V and 4 bases from J, leaving 12 bases between. The CDR3 sequence: CASTPGLPDTQYF. Written as DNA, the CDR3 is TGTGCCAGTACCCCGGGTCTTCCAGATACGCAGTATTTT. The entire variable domain, with the rest obtained from reference TRBV19 and TRBJ2-3, is as follows: DGGITQSPKYLFRKEGQNVTLSCEQNLNHDAMYWYRQDPGQGLRLIYYSQIVNDFQKGDIAEGYSVSREKKESFPLTVTSAQKNPTAFYLCASTPGLPDTQYFGPGTRLTVL.

Only a few counts were recorded for this clone. J is TRBJ2-2 and V is TRBV18, with D perhaps matching TRBD2 (6 bases). V lost 6 bases, J lost 5 bases, and 16 bases lay in between. The CDR3 is 15 residues long. Germline lookup yields CDR1 KGHSH and CDR2 LQKENI. In DNA form, the CDR3 reads TGTGCCAGCTCGTCCGGGACTCAACCTACCGGGGAGCTGTTTTTT. The encoded protein is CASSSGTQPTGELFF.

This clone was detected only a few times. The V gene is TRBV7-2, the J gene TRBJ1-2; D is perhaps TRBD1 (6 bases). The ends were cut back, 5 bases at V and 6 bases at J, with 16 bases in the middle. CDR3 length equals 14 residues. Germline-derived CDR1 and CDR2 are SGHTA and FQGNSA. The DNA of the CDR3 is TGTGCCAGCAGCCAAGTAACAGGGTCCCATGGCTACACCTTC. This encodes CASSQVTGSHGYTF.

The chain couples TRBV11-2 to TRBJ2-1, with a tentative D call TRBD2 (6 bases). Germline V gives CDR1 SGHAT, CDR2 FQNNGV. Trimming removed 3 bases from V and 7 bases from J, with 13 bases in between. The CDR3 consists of 14 residues. This chain's CDR3 is CASSFGRSGNEQFF. CDR3 in DNA: TGTGCCAGCAGCTTCGGAAGGAGCGGGAATGAGCAGTTCTTC.

The rearrangement uses TRBV4-1 and TRBJ1-2, with TRBD1 identical over 7 bases. Trimming cost V 1 base and J 7 bases; bases outside gene matches: 6. This CDR3 has 14 amino acids. The V gene's germline CDR1 is MGHRA and CDR2 YSYEKL. CDR3 region: CASSQGQGSGGYTF. DNA for the CDR3: TGCGCCAGCAGCCAAGGACAGGGCTCTGGTGGCTACACCTTC.

This clone was seen more than once but under ten times. In nucleotides, the CDR3 is TGTGCCAGCATTTCAACGACGGGGGTGGATGAAAAACTGTTTTTT. Translating gives CASISTTGVDEKLFF. This chain connects TRBV6-7 to TRBJ1-4; tentative D call: TRBD1 (5 bases). TRBV6-7 is given ORF status, its function remaining uncertain. The CDR3 consists of 15 residues. V lost 7 bases to trimming and J lost 6 bases, with 18 bases between them.

The chain combines TRBV5-1 with TRBJ1-1; D might be TRBD1 (6 bases). This CDR3 region has 14 residues. V was trimmed by 1 base and J by 4 bases, leaving 11 bases between them. Germline CDR1 is SGHRS and CDR2 is YFSETQ. CDR3 region: CASSLSGGRTEAFF. The CDR3 nucleotides read TGCGCCAGCAGCTTGTCTGGGGGCCGCACTGAAGCTTTCTTT.

The chain joins TRBV4-3 to TRBJ2-2; 7 nucleotides align to TRBD2. V lost 4 bases to trimming and J lost 8 bases; unmatched junction nucleotides: 10. Germline CDR1 and CDR2: LGHNA and YSLEER. The CDR3 consists of 15 residues. The CDR3 DNA is TGCGCCAGCAGCCCCTCCGAGACTAGCCGAGGGGAGCTGTTTTTT. Its protein product is CASSPSETSRGELFF.

This clone was seen a few times. The V gene is TRBV6-5, the J gene TRBJ2-1; 10 bases agree with TRBD2. CDR1 and CDR2 (germline): MNHEY, SVGAGI. The CDR3 covers 12 residues. V was clipped by 6 bases and J by 11 bases; unmatched bases: 4. In DNA form, the CDR3 reads TGTGCCAGCAGCAAAGCGGGAGGGAAGCAGTTCTTC. Residues: CASSKAGGKQFF.

About this clone: One junction end disagrees with the germline gene, perhaps due to a read error. The V gene is TRBV7-2, the J gene TRBJ2-3, with D maybe TRBD2 (6 bases). The CDR3 spans 11 residues. Germline lookup yields CDR1 SGHTA and CDR2 FQGNSA. CDR3 protein: CASSHEGLPDF. The CDR3 bases are TGTGCCAGCAGTCACGAGGGACTTCCTGATTTT.

This chain joins TRBV11-2 and TRBJ2-4; 8 nucleotides agree with TRBD1. Trimming at V came to 5 bases and at J to 3 bases, leaving 9 bases not matched to a gene. Germline loops: CDR1 SGHAT, CDR2 FQNNGV. This CDR3 region has 16 residues. DNA of the CDR3: TGTGCCAGCAGCCTTAAGCAGGGGGCGGACAAAAACATTCAGTACTTC. Protein: CASSLKQGADKNIQYF.

This clone was recorded a few times. The chain has TRBV6-6 and TRBJ1-5; 7 bases are shared with TRBD1. The CDR3 totals 15 residues. The germline CDR1 and CDR2 sequences are MNHNY and SVGAGI (reference sequence). The V and J ends lost 4 bases and 2 bases, in that order; junction bases with no gene match: 5. CDR3 DNA sequence: TGTGCCAGCAGTTGGGCCGGACAGGGCAATCAGCCCCAGCATTTT. Translating gives CASSWAGQGNQPQHF.

The CDR3 nucleotides are TGTGCCAGCAGCCCGACTAGCGGGAGGTACGCCCACGAGCAGTACTTC. Translation gives CASSPTSGRYAHEQYF. V usage is TRBV7-8 and J usage is TRBJ2-7; TRBD2 matches at 13 bases. In germline, CDR1 is SGHVS, CDR2 FQNEAQ. CDR3 length equals 16 residues. The J segment lost 5 bases and the V segment lost 5 bases, leaving 9 bases of the junction unmatched. The full variable domain, rest sourced from reference TRBV7-8 and TRBJ2-7, is GAGVSQSPRYKVAKRGQDVALRCDPISGHVSLFWYQQALGQGPEFLTYFQNEAQLDKSGLPSDRFFAERPEGSVSTLKIQRTQQEDSAVYLCASSPTSGRYAHEQYFGPGTRLTVT.